These 10 T cell receptor beta chains originate from one sample sequenced in a study of blood T cell repertoires in COVID-19. Data came from immunoSEQ multiplex PCR; TCRdb stores just in-frame clones and leaves some out. The sample gives 70,000 or so clones, 70% to 80% of which show up once; roughly a third is in the top ten. Sequences were obtained from peripheral blood. These receptors were obtained from a woman aged 70-85 years with acute or convalescent COVID-19.

V usage is TRBV5-4 and J usage is TRBJ2-1; possibly TRBD1 for D (6 bases). Trimming left V 4 bases short and J 5 bases short, with 13 bases between. CDR3 length: 14 residues. The V gene's germline CDR1 is SGHNT and CDR2 YYREEE (reference sequence). The CDR3 is CASSPPGQHNEQFF. The CDR3 DNA follows: TGTGCCAGCAGCCCACCCGGACAGCACAATGAGCAGTTCTTC.

V is TRBV5-4 and J is TRBJ2-5, with D possibly TRBD2 on 5 matching bases. The ends were cut back, 4 bases at V and 1 base at J, with 17 bases in the middle. CDR1 and CDR2 from the germline V gene are SGHNT and YYREEE (reference sequence). The CDR3 is 16 residues long. The CDR3 is CASSLLTRTGQETQYF. The CDR3 DNA reads TGTGCCAGCAGCCTCCTCACCAGGACTGGCCAAGAGACCCAGTACTTC. Looking up the rest from reference TRBV5-4 and TRBJ2-5 gives the full variable domain: ETGVTQSPTHLIKTRGQQVTLRCSSQSGHNTVSWYQQALGQGPQFIFQYYREEENGRGNFPPRFSGLQFPNYSSELNVNALELDDSALYLCASSLLTRTGQETQYFGPGTRLLVL.

The CDR3 reads CSASSFAGGQGYEQYF. DNA of the CDR3: TGCAGTGCTAGTTCCTTCGCAGGGGGCCAGGGGTACGAGCAGTACTTC. The chain joins TRBV20-1 to TRBJ2-7, with 8 bases lining up with TRBD1. The CDR3 has 16 amino acids. Germline CDR1 DFQATT, CDR2 SNEGSKA (reference sequence). The junction had 14 bases not matched to a gene; V was cut back by 3 bases and J by 4 bases.

The chain recombines TRBV28 with TRBJ1-2; D ambiguous. V was pared by 3 bases and J by 4 bases, with 12 bases between. The CDR3 covers 14 residues. The germline gives CDR1 MDHEN, CDR2 SYDVKM. The CDR3: CASSLGSGSYGYTF. CDR3 bases: TGTGCCAGCAGTTTGGGAAGCGGGAGCTATGGCTACACCTTC.

This clone was seen a single time. The CDR3 loop reads CASSLGTGGSRSQPQHF. The CDR3 DNA sequence: TGCGCCAGCAGCTTAGGGACAGGGGGTAGTAGAAGTCAGCCCCAGCATTTT. This chain connects TRBV5-1 to TRBJ1-5; TRBD1 agrees at 11 bases. This CDR3 has 17 amino acids. Per germline, CDR1 SGHRS and CDR2 YFSETQ. V lost 2 bases and J lost 6; bases outside the gene matches: 10.

This chain joins TRBV6-2 or TRBV6-3 and TRBJ2-7, with 8 bases identical to TRBD2. Germline V gene data show CDR1 as MNHEY and CDR2 as SVGEGT. This CDR3 has 16 residues. With V trimmed by 5 bases and J by 3 bases, 12 bases remained unmatched. This CDR3 reads CASSHPLGSGNYEQYF. The CDR3 region has the DNA TGTGCCAGCAGTCATCCCCTGGGTAGCGGGAACTACGAGCAGTACTTC.

This sequence joins TRBV6-1 and TRBJ1-3; perhaps TRBD1 as D (5 bases). This CDR3 comprises 17 residues. Trimming left V 1 base short and J 4 bases short, with 17 bases between. The germline V gene has CDR1 MNHNS and CDR2 SASEGT. In nucleotides, the CDR3 is TGTGCCAGCAGTGAAGAACGAGGCAGGGTACCCGGAAACACCATATATTTT. Encoded protein: CASSEERGRVPGNTIYF.

V and J are TRBV11-3 and TRBJ2-1; 7 positions agree with TRBD2. Trimming removed 4 bases from V and 0 bases from J; junction bases left unmatched: 9. Germline V lookup: CDR1 SGHNT, CDR2 YENEEA. The CDR3 is 17 amino acids. For the CDR3, the DNA is TGTGCCAGCAGCTCCCTGGGGGGAGGGTCCTCCTACAATGAGCAGTTCTTC. Translating gives CASSSLGGGSSYNEQFF.

The genes are TRBV12-3 or TRBV12-4 and TRBJ2-1; unclear D gene. The CDR3 spans 12 residues. V gave up 6 bases and J gave up 8 bases, with 11 bases separating them. CDR3 DNA: TGTGCCAGCAGCTCTTCGGTGGATGAGCAGTTCTTC. Protein product: CASSSSVDEQFF.

The chain is built from TRBV7-2 and TRBJ2-7; 7 bases line up with TRBD1. Germline CDR1 reads SGHTA; CDR2 reads FQGNSA. The CDR3 covers 15 residues. V lost 4 bases and J lost 6; bases outside the gene matches: 12. CDR3 nucleotide sequence: TGTGCCAGCAGCTCCTACGGACAGGCCGTTAGCGAGCAGTACTTC. The encoded protein is CASSSYGQAVSEQYF. Full variable domain (remainder filled in from reference TRBV7-2 and TRBJ2-7): GAGVSQSPSNKVTEKGKDVELRCDPISGHTALYWYRQSLGQGLEFLIYFQGNSAPDKSGLPSDRFSAERTGGSVSTLTIQRTQQEDSAVYLCASSSYGQAVSEQYFGPGTRLTVT.